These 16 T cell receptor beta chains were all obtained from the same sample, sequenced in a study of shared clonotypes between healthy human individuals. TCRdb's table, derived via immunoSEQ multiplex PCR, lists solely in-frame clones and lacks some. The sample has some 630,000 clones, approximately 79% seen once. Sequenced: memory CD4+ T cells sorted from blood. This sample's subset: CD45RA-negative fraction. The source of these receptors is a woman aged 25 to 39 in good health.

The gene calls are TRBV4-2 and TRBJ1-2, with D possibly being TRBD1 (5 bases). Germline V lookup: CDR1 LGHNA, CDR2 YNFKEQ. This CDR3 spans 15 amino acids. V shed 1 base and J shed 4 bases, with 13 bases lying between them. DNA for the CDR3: TGTGCCAGCAGCCAAGGGTCCGGGGACCTCTATGGCTACACCTTC. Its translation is CASSQGSGDLYGYTF.

The CDR3 reads CASTPPGRTEAFF. The CDR3 nucleotides are TGTGCCAGCACCCCGCCAGGGAGGACTGAAGCTTTCTTT. This chain links TRBV11-2 with TRBJ1-1; the D gene is possibly TRBD1 (5 bases). CDR1 and CDR2 (germline): SGHAT, FQNNGV. CDR3 size: 13 residues. The V gene lost 7 bases and the J gene lost 5 bases, with 14 bases spanning the gap.

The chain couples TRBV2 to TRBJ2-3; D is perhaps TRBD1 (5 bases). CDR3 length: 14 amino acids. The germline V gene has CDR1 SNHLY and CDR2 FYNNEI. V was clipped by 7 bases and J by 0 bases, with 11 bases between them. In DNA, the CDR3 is TGTGCCAGCATAGGGGCTATAAGCACAGATACGCAGTATTTT. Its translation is CASIGAISTDTQYF.

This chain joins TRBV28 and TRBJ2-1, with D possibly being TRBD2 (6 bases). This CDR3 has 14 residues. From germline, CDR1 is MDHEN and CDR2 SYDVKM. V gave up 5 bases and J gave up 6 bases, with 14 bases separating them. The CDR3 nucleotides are TGTGCCAGCAGTCTCCCCAGAGCGGGCAATGAGCAGTTCTTC. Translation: CASSLPRAGNEQFF. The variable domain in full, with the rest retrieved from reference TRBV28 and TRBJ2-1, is DVKVTQSSRYLVKRTGEKVFLECVQDMDHENMFWYRQDPGLGLRLIYFSYDVKMKEKGDIPEGYSVSREKKERFSLILESASTNQTSMYLCASSLPRAGNEQFFGPGTRLTVL.

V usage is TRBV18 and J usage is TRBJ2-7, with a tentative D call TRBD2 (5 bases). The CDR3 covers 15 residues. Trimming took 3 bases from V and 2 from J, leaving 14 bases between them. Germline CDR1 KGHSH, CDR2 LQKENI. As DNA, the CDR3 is TGTGCCAGCTCACCCACGGCCCGGGGAACCTACGAGCAGTACTTC. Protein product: CASSPTARGTYEQYF.

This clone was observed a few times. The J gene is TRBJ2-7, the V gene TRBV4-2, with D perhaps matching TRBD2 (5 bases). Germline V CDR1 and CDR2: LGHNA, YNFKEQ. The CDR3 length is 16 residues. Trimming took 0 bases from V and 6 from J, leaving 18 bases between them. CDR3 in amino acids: CASSQDPPSLYGEQYF. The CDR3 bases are TGTGCCAGCAGCCAAGATCCCCCTAGCCTATATGGCGAGCAGTACTTC.

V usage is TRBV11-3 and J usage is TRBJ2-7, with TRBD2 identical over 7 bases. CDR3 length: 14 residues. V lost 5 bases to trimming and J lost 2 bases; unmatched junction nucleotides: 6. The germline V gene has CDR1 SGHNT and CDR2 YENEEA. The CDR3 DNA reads TGTGCCAGCAGCGACCGGGAGGCCCCCTACGAGCAGTACTTC. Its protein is CASSDREAPYEQYF.

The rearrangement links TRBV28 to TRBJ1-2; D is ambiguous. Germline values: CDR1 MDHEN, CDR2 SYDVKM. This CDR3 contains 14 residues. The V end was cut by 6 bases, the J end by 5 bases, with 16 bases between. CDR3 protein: CASSPPGFGYGYTF. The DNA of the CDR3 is TGTGCCAGCAGCCCTCCCGGATTTGGGTATGGCTACACCTTC.

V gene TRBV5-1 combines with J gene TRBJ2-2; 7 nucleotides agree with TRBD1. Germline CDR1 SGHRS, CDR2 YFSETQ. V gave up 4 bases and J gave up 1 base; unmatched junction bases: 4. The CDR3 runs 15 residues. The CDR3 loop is CASSEPGGNTGELFF. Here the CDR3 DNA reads TGCGCCAGCAGCGAGCCAGGGGGGAACACCGGGGAGCTGTTTTTT.

The CDR3, as DNA: TGTGCCAGCAGCGCCAACAGAGCCTGGGGTTACGAGCAGTACTTC. It yields the protein CASSANRAWGYEQYF. The chain uses TRBV5-6 and TRBJ2-7; unclear D gene. There are 15 residues in the CDR3. From germline, CDR1 is SGHDT and CDR2 YYEEEE. V was shortened by 4 bases and J by 4 bases, with 18 bases between the two germline ends.

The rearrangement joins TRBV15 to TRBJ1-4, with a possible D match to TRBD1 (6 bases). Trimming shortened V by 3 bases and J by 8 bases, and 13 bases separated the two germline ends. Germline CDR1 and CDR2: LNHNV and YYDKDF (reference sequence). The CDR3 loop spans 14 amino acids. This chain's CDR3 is CATSSNRDGEKLFF. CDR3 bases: TGTGCCACCAGCAGTAACAGGGATGGGGAAAAACTGTTTTTT.

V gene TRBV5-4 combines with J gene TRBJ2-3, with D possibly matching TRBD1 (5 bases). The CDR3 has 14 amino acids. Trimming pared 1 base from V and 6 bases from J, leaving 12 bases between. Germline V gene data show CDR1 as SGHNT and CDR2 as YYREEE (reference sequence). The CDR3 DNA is TGTGCCAGCAGCTTGTTTAGGGGAACCGATACGCAGTATTTT. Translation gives CASSLFRGTDTQYF.

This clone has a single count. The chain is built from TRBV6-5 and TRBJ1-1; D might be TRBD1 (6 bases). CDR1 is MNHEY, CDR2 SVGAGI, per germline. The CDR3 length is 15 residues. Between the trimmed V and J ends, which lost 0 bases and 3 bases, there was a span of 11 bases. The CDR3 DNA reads TGTGCCAGCAGTTACTCTGACAGGCGGCACACTGAAGCTTTCTTT. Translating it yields CASSYSDRRHTEAFF.

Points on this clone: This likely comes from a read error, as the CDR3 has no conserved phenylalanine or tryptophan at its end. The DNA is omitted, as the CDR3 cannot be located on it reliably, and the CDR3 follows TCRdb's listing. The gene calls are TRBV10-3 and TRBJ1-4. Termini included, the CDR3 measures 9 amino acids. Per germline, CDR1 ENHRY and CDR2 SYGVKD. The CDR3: CAIGIWGIG.

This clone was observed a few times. CDR3 amino acids: CASSQEEVGQPQHF. In DNA, the CDR3 is TGCGCCAGCAGCCAAGAGGAGGTGGGACAGCCCCAGCATTTT. The chain combines TRBV4-1 with TRBJ1-5; D is undetermined. Trimming took off 0 bases at V and 7 bases at J, with 10 bases between the two ends. The germline V gene has CDR1 MGHRA and CDR2 YSYEKL. The CDR3 totals 14 residues.

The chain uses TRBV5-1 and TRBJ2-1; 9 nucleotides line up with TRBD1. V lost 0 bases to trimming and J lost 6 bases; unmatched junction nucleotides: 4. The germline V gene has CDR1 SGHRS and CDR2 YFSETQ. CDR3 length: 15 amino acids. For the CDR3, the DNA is TGCGCCAGCAGCTTGGACTGGACAGGGGTCAATGAGCAGTTCTTC. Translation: CASSLDWTGVNEQFF. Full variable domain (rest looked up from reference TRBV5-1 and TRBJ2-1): KAGVTQTPRYLIKTRGQQVTLSCSPISGHRSVSWYQQTPGQGLQFLFEYFSETQRNKGNFPGRFSGRQFSNSRSEMNVSTLELGDSALYLCASSLDWTGVNEQFFGPGTRLTVL.